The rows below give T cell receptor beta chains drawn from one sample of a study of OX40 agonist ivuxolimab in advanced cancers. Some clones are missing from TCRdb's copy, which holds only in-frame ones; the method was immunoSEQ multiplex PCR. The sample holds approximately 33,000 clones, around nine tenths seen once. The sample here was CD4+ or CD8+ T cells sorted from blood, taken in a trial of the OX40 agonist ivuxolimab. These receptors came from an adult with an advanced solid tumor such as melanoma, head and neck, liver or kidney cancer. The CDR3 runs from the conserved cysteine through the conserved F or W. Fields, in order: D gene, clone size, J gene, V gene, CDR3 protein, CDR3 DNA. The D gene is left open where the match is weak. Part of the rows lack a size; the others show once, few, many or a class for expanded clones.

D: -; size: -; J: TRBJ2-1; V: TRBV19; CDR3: CASTSQAYNEQFF; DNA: TGTGCCAGTACCAGCCAAGCCTACAATGAGCAGTTCTTC
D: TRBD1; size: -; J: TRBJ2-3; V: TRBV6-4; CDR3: CASSEIGGQGTDTQYF; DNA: TGTGCCAGCAGTGAAATAGGGGGACAGGGCACAGATACGCAGTATTTT
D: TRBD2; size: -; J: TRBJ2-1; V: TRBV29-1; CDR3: CSVEGLAGVYNEQFF; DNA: TGCAGCGTTGAGGGACTAGCGGGAGTCTACAATGAGCAGTTCTTC
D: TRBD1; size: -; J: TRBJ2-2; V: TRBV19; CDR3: CASSMRGTVPRPGELFF; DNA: TGTGCCAGTAGTATGCGTGGGACAGTTCCCCGTCCCGGGGAGCTGTTTTTT
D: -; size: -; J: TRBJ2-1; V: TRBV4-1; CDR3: CASSQVEGNLYYNEQFF; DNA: TGCGCCAGCAGCCAAGTGGAGGGGAACCTATATTACAATGAGCAGTTCTTC
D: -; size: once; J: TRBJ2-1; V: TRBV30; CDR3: CAWSLSYNEQFF; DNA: TGTGCCTGGAGCCTCTCCTACAATGAGCAGTTCTTC
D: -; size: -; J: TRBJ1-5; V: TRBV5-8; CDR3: CASSLGVQGAQPQHF; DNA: TGTGCCAGCAGCTTGGGGGTGCAGGGCGCACAGCCCCAGCATTTT
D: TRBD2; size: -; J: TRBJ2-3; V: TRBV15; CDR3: CATSARTSGSDTQYF; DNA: TGTGCCACCAGCGCTCGGACTAGCGGGAGTGATACGCAGTATTTT
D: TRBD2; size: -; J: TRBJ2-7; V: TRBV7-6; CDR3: CASSLALAGGPEQYF; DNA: TGTGCCAGCAGCTTAGCGCTAGCGGGAGGGCCCGAGCAGTACTTC
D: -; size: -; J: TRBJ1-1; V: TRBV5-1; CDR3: CASSLEFDTEAFF; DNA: TGCGCCAGCAGCTTGGAGTTCGACACTGAAGCTTTCTTT
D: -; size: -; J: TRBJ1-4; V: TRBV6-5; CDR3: CASSYSGGLNEKLFF; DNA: TGTGCCAGCAGTTACTCCGGGGGGCTTAATGAAAAACTGTTTTTT
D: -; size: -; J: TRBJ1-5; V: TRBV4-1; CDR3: CASSQGEDHWGNQPQHF; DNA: TGCGCCAGCAGCCAAGGGGAGGACCACTGGGGTAATCAGCCCCAGCATTTT
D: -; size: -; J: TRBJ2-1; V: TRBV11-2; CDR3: CASSLMVGGLYNEQFF; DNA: TGTGCCAGCAGCCTTATGGTCGGGGGGCTCTACAATGAGCAGTTCTTC
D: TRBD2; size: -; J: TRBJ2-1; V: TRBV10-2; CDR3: CASTDTSGRHSYNEQFF; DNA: TGCGCCAGCACAGACACTAGCGGGAGACACTCCTACAATGAGCAGTTCTTC
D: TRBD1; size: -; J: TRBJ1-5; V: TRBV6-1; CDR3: CASSEPGQGHQPQHF; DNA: TGTGCCAGCAGTGAACCGGGACAGGGGCATCAGCCCCAGCATTTT
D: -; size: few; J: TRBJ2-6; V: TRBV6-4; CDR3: CASSDNSGSGANVLTF; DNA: TGTGCCAGCAGTGACAATAGCGGCTCTGGGGCCAACGTCCTGACTTTC
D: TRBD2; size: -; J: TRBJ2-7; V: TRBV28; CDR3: CASIREREGPYEQYF; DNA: TGTGCCAGCATCCGGGAGCGGGAGGGCCCCTACGAGCAGTACTTC
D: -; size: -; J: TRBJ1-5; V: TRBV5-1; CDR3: CASRRRGFGQPQHF; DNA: TGCGCCAGCAGGAGGAGAGGGTTCGGTCAGCCCCAGCATTTT
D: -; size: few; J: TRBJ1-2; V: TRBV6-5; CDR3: CASSLGPDGYGYTF; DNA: TGTGCCAGCAGCCTCGGACCTGATGGATATGGCTACACCTTC
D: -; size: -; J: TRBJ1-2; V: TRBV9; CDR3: CASSVGQGGYTF; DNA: TGTGCCAGCAGCGTAGGGCAAGGGGGCTACACCTTC
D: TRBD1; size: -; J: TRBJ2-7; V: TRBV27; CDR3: CASSLTGQGAYEQYF; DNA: TGTGCCAGCAGTTTGACGGGCCAGGGGGCCTACGAGCAGTACTTC
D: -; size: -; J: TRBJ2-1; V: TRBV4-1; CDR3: CASSLNNEQFF; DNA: TGCGCCAGCAGCCTCAACAATGAGCAGTTCTTC
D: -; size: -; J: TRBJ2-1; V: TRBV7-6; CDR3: CASSLDLYSSYNEQFF; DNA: TGTGCCAGCAGCTTAGATCTCTATAGCTCCTACAATGAGCAGTTCTTC
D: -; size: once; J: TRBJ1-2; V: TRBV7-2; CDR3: CASSPWDTSNYGYTF; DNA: TGTGCCAGCAGCCCCTGGGACACGTCTAACTATGGCTACACCTTC
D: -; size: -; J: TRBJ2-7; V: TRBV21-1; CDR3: CASSKAGFLSPAAYEQYF; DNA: TGTGCCAGCAGCAAAGCCGGATTTCTTTCTCCGGCAGCCTACGAGCAGTACTTC
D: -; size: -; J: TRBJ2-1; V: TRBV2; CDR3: CASSEGVGGSYNEQFF; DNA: TGTGCCAGCAGTGAAGGTGTGGGAGGCTCCTACAATGAGCAGTTCTTC
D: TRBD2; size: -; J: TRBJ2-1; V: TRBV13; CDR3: CASSSRTSGSSYNEQFF; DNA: TGTGCCAGCAGCTCTAGGACTAGCGGGAGCTCCTACAATGAGCAGTTCTTC